Following are 9 T cell receptor beta chains from one sample sequenced in a study of T cell responses to AZD1222 COVID-19 vaccine. The assay was immunoSEQ multiplex PCR, and TCRdb's table has in-frame clones only and misses some. The sample contains around 100,000 clones, 85% to 95% of which appear only once. The material sequenced was peripheral blood, taken on day 0 of AZD1222 vaccination. These receptors all stem from an adult in good health.

The rearrangement uses TRBV6-1 and TRBJ1-1; no clear D gene. Trimming removed 1 base from V and 4 bases from J, with 7 bases in between. The CDR3 is 13 amino acids. The V gene's germline CDR1 is MNHNS and CDR2 SASEGT. The CDR3 protein is CASSEGGPTEAFF. The CDR3 DNA sequence: TGTGCCAGCAGTGAAGGAGGGCCCACTGAAGCTTTCTTT.

The chain couples TRBV4-1 to TRBJ1-1; unclear D gene. Trimming cost V 1 base and J 0 bases, with 3 bases left between them. The germline gives CDR1 MGHRA, CDR2 YSYEKL. The CDR3 runs 13 residues. The CDR3 bases are TGCGCCAGCAGCCAAGCCGTGAACACTGAAGCTTTCTTT. Translating gives CASSQAVNTEAFF.

This sequence joins TRBV24-1 and TRBJ2-1; D perhaps matches TRBD1 (5 bases). V was cut by 3 bases and J by 0 bases, with 8 bases left in between. CDR1 is KGHDR and CDR2 is SFDVKD in the germline V gene. This CDR3 has 15 amino acids. DNA of the CDR3: TGTGCCACCAGTGATCACAGGAGCTCCTACAATGAGCAGTTCTTC. Its protein is CATSDHRSSYNEQFF.

The chain links TRBV27 to TRBJ1-2, with D unresolved. The germline CDR1 and CDR2 sequences are MNHEY and SMNVEV (reference sequence). Trimming took 3 bases from V and 4 from J, leaving 12 bases between them. The CDR3 runs to 14 residues. This CDR3 is CASSFNQDSYGYTF. CDR3 sequence (DNA): TGTGCCAGCAGTTTTAATCAGGACTCCTATGGCTACACCTTC.

The chain recombines TRBV2 with TRBJ2-5, with TRBD2 matching 7 bases. Germline lookup yields CDR1 SNHLY and CDR2 FYNNEI. The CDR3 contains 14 residues. With 3 bases clipped from V and 4 bases from J, the junction kept 5 bases outside the gene matches. The DNA for the CDR3 is TGTGCCAGCAGTGAGAGGGAGGGGCGAGAGACCCAGTACTTC. Translating gives CASSEREGRETQYF.

The V and J genes are TRBV2 and TRBJ2-7; possibly TRBD1 or TRBD2 for D (5 bases each). CDR3 length: 13 residues. The germline CDR1 and CDR2 sequences are SNHLY and FYNNEI. The V end was cut by 0 bases, the J end by 6 bases, with 9 bases between. The CDR3 protein is CASSEALGTEQYF. The CDR3 bases are TGTGCCAGCAGTGAAGCCCTGGGGACCGAGCAGTACTTC.

The chain combines TRBV18 with TRBJ2-3, with no clear D. The ends were cut back, 0 bases at V and 3 bases at J, with 7 bases in the middle. The CDR3 contains 14 residues. Germline CDR1 reads KGHSH; CDR2 reads LQKENI. Here the CDR3 reads CASSPPQRTDTQYF. The CDR3 DNA sequence: TGTGCCAGCTCACCACCACAGAGGACAGATACGCAGTATTTT.

The chain has TRBV5-1 and TRBJ2-7, with 13 nucleotides matching TRBD2. Germline V CDR1 and CDR2: SGHRS, YFSETQ. The CDR3 sequence is 14 residues long. J was trimmed by 6 bases and V by 3 bases; bases with no gene match: 3. CDR3 loop: CASSYGTSGTEQYF. CDR3 DNA: TGCGCCAGCAGCTATGGGACTAGCGGGACCGAGCAGTACTTC.

The chain joins TRBV1 to TRBJ2-1; the table gives TRBD2 as D, unverified against the DNA. TRBV1 is described as a pseudogene. This CDR3 is 15 amino acids long. DNA for the CDR3: TGCACCAGCAGCCGAGCGGGAGGGCAGGAGAATGAGCAGTTCTTC. Protein product: CTSSRAGGQENEQFF.